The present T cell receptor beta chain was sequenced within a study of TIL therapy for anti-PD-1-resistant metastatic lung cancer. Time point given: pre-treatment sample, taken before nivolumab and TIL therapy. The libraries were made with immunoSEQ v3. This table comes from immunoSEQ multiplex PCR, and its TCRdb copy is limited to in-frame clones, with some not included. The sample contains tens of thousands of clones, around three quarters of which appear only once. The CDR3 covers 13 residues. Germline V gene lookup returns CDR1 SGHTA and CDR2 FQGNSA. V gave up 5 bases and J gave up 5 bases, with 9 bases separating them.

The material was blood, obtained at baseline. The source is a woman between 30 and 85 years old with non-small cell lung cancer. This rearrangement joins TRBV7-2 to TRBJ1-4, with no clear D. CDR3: CASSRLLNEKLFF. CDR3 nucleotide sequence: TGTGCCAGCAGCAGGCTCCTAAATGAAAAACTGTTTTTT.